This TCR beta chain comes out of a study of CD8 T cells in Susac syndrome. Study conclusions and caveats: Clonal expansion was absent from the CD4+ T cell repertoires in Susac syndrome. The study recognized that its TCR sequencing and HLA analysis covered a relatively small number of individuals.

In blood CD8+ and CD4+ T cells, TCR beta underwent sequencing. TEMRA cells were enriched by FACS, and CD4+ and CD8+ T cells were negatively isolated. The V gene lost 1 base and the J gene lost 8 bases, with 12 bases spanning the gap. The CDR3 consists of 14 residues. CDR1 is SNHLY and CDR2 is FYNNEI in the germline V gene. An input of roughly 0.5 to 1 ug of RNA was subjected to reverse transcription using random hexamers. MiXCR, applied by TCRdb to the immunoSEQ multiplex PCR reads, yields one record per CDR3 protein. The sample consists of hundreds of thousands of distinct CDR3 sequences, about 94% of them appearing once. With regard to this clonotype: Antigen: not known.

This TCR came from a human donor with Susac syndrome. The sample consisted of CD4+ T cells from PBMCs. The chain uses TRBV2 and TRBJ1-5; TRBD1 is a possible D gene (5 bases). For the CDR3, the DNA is TGTGCCAGCAGTGAAGAGACGGGACCTAAGCCCCAGCATTTT. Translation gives CASSEETGPKPQHF.